The 22 T cell receptor beta chains below all came from one sample that was sequenced in a study of shared T cell receptors in the human thymus. Clones were read by immunoSEQ multiplex PCR, and TCRdb kept only the in-frame ones, dropping some. The repertoire includes hundreds of thousands of clones, 75% to 80% of them detected once, and about 0.013% sits in the top ten. The same data also went into a second study, on human thymus T cells.

The sample consisted of thymocytes. The receptors were gathered from a boy under two years old with a congenital heart defect.

This chain joins TRBV15 and TRBJ2-5; 14 bases line up with TRBD2. Per germline, CDR1 LNHNV and CDR2 YYDKDF (reference sequence). The length of the CDR3 is 20 residues. With 3 bases clipped from V and 5 bases from J, the junction kept 17 bases outside the gene matches. This CDR3 reads CATSRYRPGLAGDPLETQYF. The CDR3 nucleotides read TGTGCCACCAGCAGGTACCGCCCGGGACTAGCGGGAGATCCCTTGGAGACCCAGTACTTC.

CDR3 protein: CASTPSQGSGYEQYF. CDR3 nucleotide sequence: TGTGCCAGCACCCCATCACAGGGTTCTGGCTACGAGCAGTACTTC. V is TRBV28 and J is TRBJ2-7; tentatively, D is TRBD1 (6 bases). The CDR3 spans 15 residues. The germline gives CDR1 MDHEN, CDR2 SYDVKM. V was clipped by 7 bases and J by 3 bases, with 19 bases between them.

This clone came up once. The CDR3 region is CASSPPGRQSHTQYF. CDR3 coding DNA: TGTGCCAGCAGCCCCCCCGGCAGACAAAGCCATACGCAGTATTTT. The chain links TRBV14 to TRBJ2-3; D gene ambiguous. V was clipped by 4 bases and J by 7 bases, with 18 bases between them. CDR1 is SGHDN and CDR2 is FVKESK in the germline V gene. This CDR3 has 15 residues.

This sequence joins TRBV6-5 and TRBJ2-1; 10 nucleotides match TRBD2. The CDR3 sequence is 16 residues long. The germline V gene has CDR1 MNHEY and CDR2 SVGAGI. The J segment lost 3 bases and the V segment lost 0 bases, leaving 2 bases of the junction unmatched. The CDR3 spells CASSYSRTSGYNEQFF. For the CDR3, the DNA is TGTGCCAGCAGTTACTCGAGGACTAGCGGCTACAATGAGCAGTTCTTC.

The chain employs TRBV6-4 and TRBJ2-3; 10 bases align to TRBD2. CDR1 MRHNA and CDR2 SNTAGT come from the germline V gene. The CDR3 is 17 residues long. Trimming removed 2 bases from V and 2 bases from J; junction bases left unmatched: 7. CDR3 in amino acids: CASSDPETSGSTDTQYF. The CDR3 coding sequence is TGTGCCAGCAGTGACCCAGAGACTAGCGGGTCCACAGATACGCAGTATTTT.

The rearrangement joins TRBV6-5 to TRBJ2-7; D remains ambiguous. From germline, CDR1 is MNHEY and CDR2 SVGAGI. V was cut by 6 bases and J by 2 bases, with 14 bases left in between. This CDR3 has 14 amino acids. CDR3 loop: CASSPRPRAYEQYF. In DNA form, the CDR3 reads TGTGCCAGCAGCCCTAGACCGCGAGCCTACGAGCAGTACTTC.

As DNA, the CDR3 is TGTGCCAGCAGCACCACCCGAGGGGACAAGGATAGCTACACCTTC. It encodes CASSTTRGDKDSYTF. The chain combines TRBV13 with TRBJ1-2; D possibly corresponds to TRBD1 (6 bases). The germline CDR1 and CDR2 sequences are PRHDT and FYEKMQ (reference sequence). The germline V and J ends were trimmed by 5 bases and 9 bases, with 22 bases remaining between them. There are 15 residues in the CDR3.

Concerning this clone itself: At one of its ends the junction is not consistent with the germline gene, which may arise from a read error. This chain uses TRBV27 with TRBJ2-5, with TRBD2 matching over 10 bases. TRBJ2-7 explains the end of the DNA better; the J call may be wrong. Looked up from germline, CDR1 is MNHEY and CDR2 is SMNVEV (reference sequence). The CDR3 totals 15 residues. This chain's CDR3 is CASTLETSGCYEQYF. Written as DNA, the CDR3 is TGTGCCAGCACTTTAGAGACTAGCGGGTGCTACGAGCAGTACTTC.

This clone is a singleton in its sample. The V call is TRBV4-2, the J call TRBJ2-5; 10 bases line up with TRBD2. V shed 4 bases, J shed 5 bases, and the junction held 13 bases outside the gene matches. This CDR3 has 17 residues. From germline, CDR1 is LGHNA and CDR2 YNFKEQ. The CDR3 reads CASSRPPSGREGETQYF. Written as DNA, the CDR3 is TGTGCCAGCAGCCGCCCCCCTAGCGGGAGAGAGGGCGAGACCCAGTACTTC.

The gene calls are TRBV7-2 and TRBJ2-3; 7 bases map to TRBD2. The V segment lost 7 bases and the J segment 1 base; nucleotides outside the gene matches: 20. Germline CDR1 is SGHTA and CDR2 is FQGNSA. The CDR3 is made up of 19 amino acids. CDR3 protein: CASKIYIRGGNFRTDTQYF. CDR3 DNA sequence: TGTGCCAGCAAAATATATATCCGGGGAGGGAACTTTCGCACAGATACGCAGTATTTT.

The chain couples TRBV7-9 to TRBJ2-6; TRBD2 might be the D (5 bases). Germline values: CDR1 SEHNR, CDR2 FQNEAQ (reference sequence). V was pared by 0 bases and J by 11 bases, with 8 bases between. CDR3 length: 13 amino acids. CDR3: CASSLAVGDVLTF. CDR3 in DNA: TGTGCCAGCAGCTTAGCGGTCGGGGACGTCCTGACTTTC.

The V and J genes are TRBV4-1 and TRBJ1-2; the D gene is possibly TRBD1 (6 bases). Germline CDR1 reads MGHRA; CDR2 reads YSYEKL. Trimming removed 3 bases from V and 0 bases from J, with 20 bases in between. The CDR3 consists of 18 residues. CDR3 protein: CASSQGPNLRQANYGYTF. DNA for the CDR3: TGCGCCAGCAGCCAGGGCCCCAACCTCAGACAGGCTAACTATGGCTACACCTTC.

The gene calls are TRBV21-1 and TRBJ2-1; TRBD1, as called in the table, went unchecked against the DNA. TRBV21-1 is a pseudogene. The length of the CDR3 is 18 residues. The chain's CDR3 is CASSKALDRPPMHNEQFF. The CDR3 nucleotides read TGTGCCAGCAGCAAAGCGCTGGACAGGCCCCCCATGCACAATGAGCAGTTCTTC.

The rearrangement links TRBV30 to TRBJ2-1, with 12 bases aligning to TRBD2. Germline V gives CDR1 GTSNPN, CDR2 SVGIG (reference sequence). V lost 3 bases to trimming and J lost 6 bases; unmatched junction nucleotides: 6. The CDR3 runs 15 residues. The CDR3, as DNA: TGTGCCTGGAGGGCTGGACTAGCGGGACCCAATGAGCAGTTCTTC. Its protein product is CAWRAGLAGPNEQFF.

The count of this clone is one. The chain combines TRBV2 with TRBJ1-5, with 10 bases identical to TRBD1. Trimming cost V 6 bases and J 6 bases; bases outside gene matches: 5. This CDR3 is built from 14 residues. Germline-derived CDR1 and CDR2 are SNHLY and FYNNEI. CDR3 amino acids: CASRDRGSSQPQHF. CDR3 coding DNA: TGTGCCAGCAGGGACAGGGGGTCGAGTCAGCCCCAGCATTTT.

The rearrangement links TRBV19 to TRBJ1-5; maybe TRBD1 (6 bases). The germline V gene encodes CDR1 LNHDA and CDR2 SQIVND (reference sequence). The CDR3 consists of 15 residues. V shed 5 bases and J shed 3 bases, with 14 bases lying between them. The DNA of the CDR3 is TGTGCCAGTAGTCTGGGGGCGGACCTCAATCAGCCCCAGCATTTT. Translated: CASSLGADLNQPQHF. The full variable domain, in which reference TRBV19 and TRBJ1-5 provide the parts outside the CDR3, is DGGITQSPKYLFRKEGQNVTLSCEQNLNHDAMYWYRQDPGQGLRLIYYSQIVNDFQKGDIAEGYSVSREKKESFPLTVTSAQKNPTAFYLCASSLGADLNQPQHFGDGTRLSIL.

The chain joins TRBV4-3 to TRBJ2-7; TRBD1 agrees at 8 bases. The CDR3 runs to 12 residues. V lost 4 bases, J lost 10 bases, and 6 bases stayed unmatched. The germline gives CDR1 LGHNA, CDR2 YSLEER. The CDR3 reads CASSRRQGTQYF. The CDR3 DNA sequence: TGCGCCAGCAGCCGCCGACAGGGGACTCAGTACTTC.

The V and J genes are TRBV28 and TRBJ2-7; TRBD1 matches 10 bases. Trimming removed 5 bases from V and 1 base from J; junction bases left unmatched: 5. The germline gives CDR1 MDHEN, CDR2 SYDVKM. This CDR3 is built from 15 residues. The CDR3 loop reads CASSLPGQGSYEQYF. CDR3 nucleotide sequence: TGTGCCAGCAGTCTGCCGGGACAGGGGTCCTACGAGCAGTACTTC.

This sequence joins TRBV25-1 and TRBJ1-1; D not certain. Germline CDR1 and CDR2: MGHDK and SYGVNS. This CDR3 region has 15 residues. V lost 4 bases to trimming and J lost 1 base, with 13 bases between them. The CDR3 is CASSGTAQRNTEAFF. The DNA of the CDR3 is TGTGCCAGCAGTGGTACGGCTCAGCGGAACACTGAAGCTTTCTTT.

This chain connects TRBV28 to TRBJ2-7, with TRBD2 matching over 8 bases. V trimming: 4 bases; J trimming: 6 bases; junction bases outside the gene matches: 17. The CDR3 loop spans 17 amino acids. The germline gives CDR1 MDHEN, CDR2 SYDVKM. DNA for the CDR3: TGTGCCAGCAGTTCTTTAGCGGGAAAGTCCCCCTCCCTCGAGCAGTACTTC. Residues: CASSSLAGKSPSLEQYF.

The rearrangement uses TRBV14 and TRBJ1-2; 9 nucleotides agree with TRBD1. Germline assignment: CDR1 SGHDN and CDR2 FVKESK. V lost 1 base to trimming and J lost 6 bases; unmatched junction nucleotides: 6. The CDR3 has 15 residues. This CDR3 is CASSQAPGQGHGYTF. CDR3 nucleotides: TGTGCCAGCAGCCAAGCCCCGGGACAGGGACATGGCTACACCTTC.

The J gene is TRBJ1-5, the V gene TRBV5-1, with a possible D match to TRBD1 (5 bases). The CDR3 is 14 residues long. The V and J ends lost 0 bases and 7 bases respectively, with 11 bases between them. Germline-derived CDR1 and CDR2 are SGHRS and YFSETQ. The CDR3 spells CASSLVQGTQPQHF. CDR3 coding DNA: TGCGCCAGCAGCTTGGTGCAGGGAACCCAGCCCCAGCATTTT.